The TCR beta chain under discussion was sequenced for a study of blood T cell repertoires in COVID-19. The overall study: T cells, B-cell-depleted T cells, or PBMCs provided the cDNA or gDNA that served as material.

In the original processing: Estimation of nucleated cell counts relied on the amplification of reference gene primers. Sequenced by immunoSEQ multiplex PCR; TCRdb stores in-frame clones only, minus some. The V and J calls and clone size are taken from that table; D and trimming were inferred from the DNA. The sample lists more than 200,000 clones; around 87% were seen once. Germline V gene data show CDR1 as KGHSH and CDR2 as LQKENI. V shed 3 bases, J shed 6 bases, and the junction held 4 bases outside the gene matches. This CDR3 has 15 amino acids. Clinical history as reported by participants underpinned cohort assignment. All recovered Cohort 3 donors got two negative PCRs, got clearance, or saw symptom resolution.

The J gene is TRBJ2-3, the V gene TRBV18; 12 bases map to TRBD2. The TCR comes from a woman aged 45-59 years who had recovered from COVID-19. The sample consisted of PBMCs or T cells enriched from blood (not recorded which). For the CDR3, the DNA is TGTGCCAGCTCACCGACTAGCGGGAGTTCGGATACGCAGTATTTT. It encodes CASSPTSGSSDTQYF. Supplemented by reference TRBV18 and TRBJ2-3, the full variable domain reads NAGVMQNPRHLVRRRGQEARLRCSPMKGHSHVYWYRQLPEEGLKFMVYLQKENIIDESGMPKERFSAEFPKEGPSILRIQQVVRGDSAAYFCASSPTSGSSDTQYFGPGTRLTVL.